This T cell receptor (beta chain) comes out of a study of beta chain features in type 1 diabetes. What was sequenced were expressed TCRB transcripts, since all of the isolated RNA had been reverse transcribed. Sequencing used immunoSEQ multiplex PCR; TCRdb keeps in-frame clones, though not all of them. The sample contains more than 300,000 clones, over 13% of which appear only once. Germline trimming cut 3 bases from V and 5 bases from J; bases unmatched to any gene: 4. The CDR3 spans 14 residues. Germline V gene data show CDR1 as SGHTA and CDR2 as FQGNSA. The TCR sequence derives from a young woman in good health. V gene TRBV7-2 combines with J gene TRBJ2-3; 8 nucleotides line up with TRBD2. The sequencing sample was made of naive CD4+ T cells from blood. CDR3 nucleotide sequence: TGTGCCAGCAGCTTCGGGACTAGTCGAGATACGCAGTATTTT. It is translated as CASSFGTSRDTQYF. The full variable domain, completed using reference TRBV7-2 and TRBJ2-3, is GAGVSQSPSNKVTEKGKDVELRCDPISGHTALYWYRQSLGQGLEFLIYFQGNSAPDKSGLPSDRFSAERTGGSVSTLTIQRTQQEDSAVYLCASSFGTSRDTQYFGPGTRLTVL.